Below are 30 T cell receptor beta chains sequenced from a single sample in a study of CD8+ T cells in alopecia areata. Treatment given: oral pan-JAK inhibitor, 5-10 mg twice daily. Following extraction, RNA underwent reverse transcription to cDNA, which served as the sequencing template. Repertoires were generated with immunoSEQ multiplex PCR, while TCRdb's copy carries only in-frame clones and drops some. The repertoire has around 150,000 clones, around 82% of them found once; the top ten carry approximately 25%. The starting material was CD8+ T cells sorted from blood, obtained at week 4, from a patient treated with tofacitinib. Receptors were obtained from a human donor with alopecia areata.

In its sample, this clone was seen a few times. The chain joins TRBV15 to TRBJ2-2; D call uncertain. Per the germline V gene, CDR1 is LNHNV and CDR2 is YYDKDF (reference sequence). The V and J ends lost 0 bases and 4 bases respectively, with 15 bases between them. This CDR3 has 17 residues. In DNA, the CDR3 is TGTGCCACCAGCAGAGACTCGGCACTCCGTTTCACCGGGGAGCTGTTTTTT. Translated, it gives CATSRDSALRFTGELFF. The whole variable domain, filled in from reference TRBV15 and TRBJ2-2, reads DAMVIQNPRYQVTQFGKPVTLSCSQTLNHNVMYWYQQKSSQAPKLLFHYYDKDFNNEADTPDNFQSRRPNTSFCFLDIRSPGLGDTAMYLCATSRDSALRFTGELFFGEGSRLTVL.

V is TRBV19 and J is TRBJ2-5; tentatively, D is TRBD2 (6 bases). Between the trimmed V and J ends, which lost 8 bases and 4 bases, there was a span of 11 bases. Germline V gives CDR1 LNHDA, CDR2 SQIVND (reference sequence). There are 12 residues in the CDR3. CDR3 protein: CASQAGGETQYF. The CDR3 coding sequence is TGTGCCAGTCAGGCCGGGGGAGAGACCCAGTACTTC.

This clone was found once. The chain joins TRBV6-1 to TRBJ1-2, with 9 bases aligning to TRBD1. The CDR3 runs 15 residues. Trimming at V came to 4 bases and at J to 7 bases, leaving 10 bases not matched to a gene. Germline V gene data show CDR1 as MNHNS and CDR2 as SASEGT. This CDR3 reads CASSVPGQGNSGYTF. For the CDR3, the DNA is TGTGCCAGCAGTGTTCCGGGACAGGGTAATAGTGGCTACACCTTC.

The V and J genes are TRBV7-9 and TRBJ2-7; D is perhaps TRBD1 or TRBD2 (5 bases each). The length of the CDR3 is 16 residues. Germline V gene sequence: CDR1 SEHNR, CDR2 FQNEAQ (reference sequence). Trimming took 5 bases from V and 6 from J, leaving 23 bases between them. CDR3 coding DNA: TGTGCCAGCAGCCTCGCCGGGACCCCGATCGGCGGCGAGCAGTACTTC. Residues: CASSLAGTPIGGEQYF. The full variable domain, rest sourced from reference TRBV7-9 and TRBJ2-7, is DTGVSQNPRHKITKRGQNVTFRCDPISEHNRLYWYRQTLGQGPEFLTYFQNEAQLEKSRLLSDRFSAERPKGSFSTLEIQRTEQGDSAMYLCASSLAGTPIGGEQYFGPGTRLTVT.

The CDR3 coding sequence is TGTGCCAGCAGTCCAGGGACTAGCGGGGGGGCGGCCCAGTACTTC. This codes for CASSPGTSGGAAQYF. This chain joins TRBV6-5 and TRBJ2-5; 16 nucleotides match TRBD2. Germline CDR1 is MNHEY and CDR2 is SVGAGI. V lost 5 bases and J lost 9; bases outside the gene matches: 6. The CDR3 runs 15 residues.

The chain has TRBV5-1 and TRBJ1-1; 9 bases are a match to TRBD1. Germline V CDR1 and CDR2: SGHRS, YFSETQ. The V segment lost 0 bases and the J segment 8 bases; nucleotides outside the gene matches: 11. This CDR3 is 16 amino acids long. The CDR3 sequence is CASSLAGQGLVLEAFF. The CDR3 DNA follows: TGCGCCAGCAGCTTGGCGGGACAGGGTCTGGTCCTCGAAGCTTTCTTT.

This chain links TRBV7-2 with TRBJ2-7; 8 bases are shared with TRBD1. The CDR3 runs 14 residues. V gave up 1 base and J gave up 2 bases; unmatched junction bases: 1. Germline V lookup: CDR1 SGHTA, CDR2 FQGNSA. CDR3 protein: CASSLEQGAYEQYF. The DNA of the CDR3 is TGTGCCAGCAGCTTAGAACAGGGGGCCTACGAGCAGTACTTC. The variable domain in full, with the rest retrieved from reference TRBV7-2 and TRBJ2-7, is GAGVSQSPSNKVTEKGKDVELRCDPISGHTALYWYRQSLGQGLEFLIYFQGNSAPDKSGLPSDRFSAERTGGSVSTLTIQRTQQEDSAVYLCASSLEQGAYEQYFGPGTRLTVT.

CDR3 sequence: CASSPGLDWAGWTDTQYF. CDR3 in DNA: TGTGCCAGCAGCCCCGGGCTGGATTGGGCAGGTTGGACAGATACGCAGTATTTT. This chain connects TRBV13 to TRBJ2-3; the D is unclear. The CDR3 is made up of 18 amino acids. Germline CDR1 is PRHDT and CDR2 is FYEKMQ (reference sequence). Trimming cost V 5 bases and J 3 bases, with 24 bases left between them.

V gene TRBV4-3 combines with J gene TRBJ1-1, with D uncertain. Trimming removed 4 bases from V and 0 bases from J, with 12 bases in between. The CDR3 sequence is 15 residues long. Germline lookup yields CDR1 LGHNA and CDR2 YSLEER. The CDR3 coding sequence is TGCGCCAGCAGCCTATATCGGAACATGAACACTGAAGCTTTCTTT. It codes for CASSLYRNMNTEAFF.

The chain couples TRBV14 to TRBJ2-7; TRBD1 or TRBD2 may be the D gene (5 bases each). The CDR3 extends over 12 amino acids. The V and J ends lost 4 bases and 5 bases respectively, with 9 bases between them. Germline V lookup: CDR1 SGHDN, CDR2 FVKESK. This CDR3 is CASSPGTHEQYF. DNA of the CDR3: TGTGCCAGCAGCCCCGGGACCCACGAGCAGTACTTC. The full variable domain, with the rest looked up from reference TRBV14 and TRBJ2-7, is EAGVTQFPSHSVIEKGQTVTLRCDPISGHDNLYWYRRVMGKEIKFLLHFVKESKQDESGMPNNRFLAERTGGTYSTLKVQPAELEDSGVYFCASSPGTHEQYFGPGTRLTVT.

This chain uses TRBV5-1 with TRBJ2-7, with D possibly being TRBD1 (7 bases). V gave up 4 bases and J gave up 4 bases, with 30 bases separating them. The CDR3 extends over 19 amino acids. Germline V gene data show CDR1 as SGHRS and CDR2 as YFSETQ. This CDR3 is CASSASILRDSPGAYEQYF. CDR3 sequence (DNA): TGCGCCAGCAGCGCCTCAATACTCCGGGACAGTCCGGGGGCGTACGAGCAGTACTTC.

This chain connects TRBV13 to TRBJ2-6, with D hard to call. The V gene lost 5 bases and the J gene lost 0 bases, with 5 bases spanning the gap. The CDR3 runs to 14 residues. Germline values: CDR1 PRHDT, CDR2 FYEKMQ (reference sequence). The CDR3 sequence: CASSPSSGANVLTF. The CDR3 DNA reads TGTGCCAGCAGCCCCAGCTCTGGGGCCAACGTCCTGACTTTC.

The chain is built from TRBV7-3 and TRBJ2-3; 10 bases line up with TRBD1. CDR3 length equals 17 residues. Germline lookup yields CDR1 SGHTA and CDR2 FQGTGA. Trimming removed 3 bases from V and 4 bases from J; junction bases left unmatched: 10. The CDR3 reads CASSFLGLTGGADTQYF. CDR3 sequence (DNA): TGTGCCAGCAGCTTTTTAGGGTTGACAGGGGGCGCAGATACGCAGTATTTT.

This clone was seen just once. The V call is TRBV6-1, the J call TRBJ2-5; 11 nucleotides line up with TRBD2. CDR1 is MNHNS and CDR2 is SASEGT in the germline V gene. V lost 4 bases to trimming and J lost 4 bases; unmatched junction nucleotides: 2. The CDR3 is made up of 14 amino acids. CDR3 protein: CASSGLAGGETQYF. CDR3 DNA sequence: TGTGCCAGCAGTGGGCTAGCGGGGGGAGAGACCCAGTACTTC.

This chain links TRBV6-6 with TRBJ2-1; the D gene could be TRBD1 or TRBD2 (5 bases each). The CDR3 is 14 residues long. V gave up 6 bases and J gave up 8 bases, with 17 bases separating them. Germline-derived CDR1 and CDR2 are MNHNY and SVGAGI (reference sequence). CDR3: CASSPGPRMDEQFF. Written as DNA, the CDR3 is TGTGCCAGCAGCCCGGGACCCCGGATGGATGAGCAGTTCTTC.

The table lists this clone with a count of one. Other nucleotide sequences from this sample produce the same CDR3. This chain joins TRBV23-1 and TRBJ2-5; 7 bases are a match to TRBD1. TRBV23-1 is an open reading frame whose function is uncertain. The CDR3 consists of 16 residues. The ends lost 7 bases at V and 0 bases at J; junction bases unmatched: 11. This CDR3 reads CASNPPVGTDQETQYF. Here the CDR3 DNA reads TGCGCCAGCAATCCGCCCGTTGGGACAGACCAAGAGACCCAGTACTTC.

This chain uses TRBV23-1 with TRBJ2-5; the match to TRBD1 covers 10 bases. TRBV23-1 is known as an ORF, though its function is uncertain. J gave up 3 bases and V 0 bases, and 4 bases lay outside the gene matches. The CDR3 runs to 16 residues. For the CDR3, the DNA is TGCGCCAGCAGTCAATCTAGACAGGGGGCGAAAGAGACCCAGTACTTC. Translation: CASSQSRQGAKETQYF.

The V call is TRBV11-2, the J call TRBJ1-5; the D gene is possibly TRBD1 (5 bases). V lost 3 bases and J lost 9, with 12 bases in between. The germline V gene encodes CDR1 SGHAT and CDR2 FQNNGV. The CDR3 is 13 residues long. The CDR3 bases are TGTGCCAGCAGCTTGGGTACAGGCAGGCCCCAGCATTTT. The encoded protein is CASSLGTGRPQHF.

The chain combines TRBV29-1 with TRBJ1-1, with D perhaps TRBD1 (5 bases). Trimming removed 0 bases at V and 7 bases at J, with 12 bases between. This CDR3 has 13 amino acids. Per the germline V gene, CDR1 is SQVTM and CDR2 is ANQGSEA. The CDR3: CSVEDLGGSEAFF. CDR3 sequence (DNA): TGCAGCGTTGAAGATCTTGGGGGGAGTGAAGCTTTCTTT.

The rearrangement links TRBV11-3 to TRBJ2-5; D is uncertain. Germline V lookup: CDR1 SGHNT, CDR2 YENEEA. The CDR3 consists of 12 residues. Trimming removed 3 bases from V and 3 bases from J, with 5 bases in between. The CDR3 protein is CASSFEEETQYF. The CDR3 DNA is TGTGCCAGCAGCTTTGAGGAAGAGACCCAGTACTTC.

This chain links TRBV7-9 with TRBJ2-4; the D gene is possibly TRBD2 (7 bases). V was clipped by 3 bases and J by 2 bases, with 17 bases between them. This CDR3 has 17 amino acids. Germline-derived CDR1 and CDR2 are SEHNR and FQNEAQ (reference sequence). CDR3 coding DNA: TGTGCCAGCAGCTTCATCCCGGGGGGCTTAACCAAAAACATTCAGTACTTC. Translation: CASSFIPGGLTKNIQYF.

This clone has only one observation. This chain connects TRBV4-1 to TRBJ2-5; 10 positions agree with TRBD2. The V gene's germline CDR1 is MGHRA and CDR2 YSYEKL. V trimming: 4 bases; J trimming: 5 bases; junction bases outside the gene matches: 4. This CDR3 has 14 residues. CDR3 region: CASSRTSGLETQYF. DNA for the CDR3: TGCGCCAGCAGCCGGACTAGCGGTTTGGAGACCCAGTACTTC.

The rearrangement uses TRBV7-6 and TRBJ2-2; 12 nucleotides agree with TRBD1. The CDR3 consists of 16 residues. The germline V gene has CDR1 SGHVS and CDR2 FNYEAQ. Trimming at V came to 3 bases and at J to 5 bases, leaving 4 bases not matched to a gene. The CDR3 protein is CASSFGTGGRTGELFF. The CDR3 region has the DNA TGTGCCAGCAGCTTCGGGACAGGGGGCAGGACCGGGGAGCTGTTTTTT.

The chain is built from TRBV6-5 and TRBJ2-1; weak D call: TRBD1 (5 bases). V was pared by 2 bases and J by 7 bases, with 12 bases between. The CDR3 runs 14 residues. CDR1 and CDR2 (germline): MNHEY, SVGAGI. CDR3 amino acids: CASSYVQGKNEQFF. In DNA, the CDR3 is TGTGCCAGCAGTTACGTTCAGGGAAAGAATGAGCAGTTCTTC.

V gene TRBV13 combines with J gene TRBJ1-5; 12 bases match TRBD1. With 5 bases clipped from V and 9 bases from J, the junction kept 5 bases outside the gene matches. The CDR3 loop spans 14 amino acids. Germline values: CDR1 PRHDT, CDR2 FYEKMQ (reference sequence). CDR3 in amino acids: CASSLGTGGPPQHF. The CDR3, as DNA: TGTGCCAGCAGCCTCGGGACAGGGGGCCCGCCCCAGCATTTT.

The chain employs TRBV29-1 and TRBJ1-5, with 10 nucleotides matching TRBD1. With 6 bases clipped from V and 4 bases from J, the junction kept 3 bases outside the gene matches. CDR3 size: 13 residues. Looked up from germline, CDR1 is SQVTM and CDR2 is ANQGSEA. The CDR3 here is CSVGTGANQPQHF. The CDR3 nucleotides read TGCAGCGTGGGGACAGGGGCGAATCAGCCCCAGCATTTT.

This sequence joins TRBV7-8 and TRBJ2-7; TRBD2 matches at 8 bases. The CDR3 is 13 residues long. From germline, CDR1 is SGHVS and CDR2 FQNEAQ. Trimming at V came to 7 bases and at J to 5 bases, leaving 7 bases not matched to a gene. The CDR3 protein is CASTGGDYDEQYF. CDR3 DNA: TGTGCCAGCACGGGGGGGGATTACGACGAGCAGTACTTC.

The V gene is TRBV6-5, the J gene TRBJ1-1, with 11 bases lining up with TRBD1. Germline V gene data show CDR1 as MNHEY and CDR2 as SVGAGI. Losses at the gene ends were 6 bases for V and 7 bases for J; bases not matched to a gene: 7. The CDR3 loop spans 14 amino acids. In nucleotides, the CDR3 is TGTGCCAGCAGAATCGGGACAGGGGGATATGAAGCTTTCTTT. The encoded protein is CASRIGTGGYEAFF.

J is TRBJ2-7 and V is TRBV6-6; D may be TRBD1 (6 bases). CDR3 length: 15 amino acids. Between the trimmed V and J ends, which lost 4 bases and 4 bases, there was a span of 17 bases. Germline assignment: CDR1 MNHNY and CDR2 SVGAGI (reference sequence). Written as DNA, the CDR3 is TGTGCCAGCAGTTTGATCGGACAGAGGACTTACGAGCAGTACTTC. This translates into CASSLIGQRTYEQYF.

The gene calls are TRBV30 and TRBJ2-5; TRBD2 matches at 9 bases. This CDR3 has 16 residues. Unmatched junction bases numbered 12, after V lost 5 bases and J lost 2 bases. Germline-derived CDR1 and CDR2 are GTSNPN and SVGIG (reference sequence). In DNA form, the CDR3 reads TGTGCCTGGGACGGACTAAGCGGGGGGCTTCAAGAGACCCAGTACTTC. This gives the protein CAWDGLSGGLQETQYF.